Below are 32 T cell receptor beta chains sequenced from a single sample in a study of cytomegalovirus exposure and HLA in healthy donors. Primers for the PCR totalled 60 Vbeta and 13 Jbeta. Libraries were prepared by immunoSEQ multiplex PCR; TCRdb keeps only in-frame clonotypes and omits some of them. The table has more than 200,000 clones, 82% seen once; the top ten hold 6%. Sequencing input: PBMCs. These receptors all stem from a man aged 40-55 years in good health and CMV-seropositive.

The chain is built from TRBV7-9 and TRBJ2-5; D gene uncertain. Trimming stripped 4 bases from V and 3 bases from J, with 12 bases between. Germline V gene sequence: CDR1 SEHNR, CDR2 FQNEAQ (reference sequence). CDR3 length equals 14 residues. CDR3 amino acids: CASSSPVAKETQYF. In DNA, the CDR3 is TGTGCCAGCAGCTCGCCCGTGGCAAAAGAGACCCAGTACTTC.

The V call is TRBV10-3, the J call TRBJ1-2; 7 positions agree with TRBD1. The CDR3 spans 15 residues. The germline V gene encodes CDR1 ENHRY and CDR2 SYGVKD. Trimming took 2 bases from V and 8 from J; bases not matched to a gene: 11. The CDR3 coding sequence is TGTGCCATCAGTGAGACGACGACTGGGACAGAAGGCTACACCTTC. Its translation: CAISETTTGTEGYTF.

This chain joins TRBV7-2 and TRBJ1-3; the D gene is possibly TRBD1 (5 bases). Trimming removed 5 bases from V and 0 bases from J, with 11 bases in between. CDR3 length: 15 amino acids. Germline assignment: CDR1 SGHTA and CDR2 FQGNSA. The CDR3 sequence is CASSPRQSSGNTIYF. For the CDR3, the DNA is TGTGCCAGCAGCCCTCGACAGAGCTCTGGAAACACCATATATTTT.

The chain recombines TRBV7-9 with TRBJ1-1; maybe TRBD1 (6 bases). Germline values: CDR1 SEHNR, CDR2 FQNEAQ (reference sequence). The CDR3 extends over 15 amino acids. The V end lost 4 bases, the J end lost 5 bases, and 17 bases lay between the germline ends. The CDR3 reads CASSSRATGVTEAFF. CDR3 nucleotide sequence: TGTGCCAGCAGCTCCAGAGCGACAGGTGTAACTGAAGCTTTCTTT.

The V and J genes are TRBV7-9 and TRBJ1-3, with D possibly being TRBD1 (5 bases). Germline V gene data show CDR1 as SEHNR and CDR2 as FQNEAQ (reference sequence). The CDR3 is 13 amino acids. Between the trimmed V and J ends, which lost 8 bases and 12 bases, there was a span of 20 bases. CDR3 nucleotides: TGTGCCAGCCGACCCGACAGTTACCCAGGCATATATTTT. Protein sequence: CASRPDSYPGIYF.

The rearrangement uses TRBV2 and TRBJ1-2; 9 nucleotides match TRBD1. J gave up 5 bases and V 7 bases, and 17 bases lay outside the gene matches. The CDR3 covers 17 residues. CDR1 is SNHLY, CDR2 FYNNEI, per germline. The CDR3 is CASTPSGTGRSAYGYTF. The CDR3, as DNA: TGTGCCAGCACCCCGTCGGGGACAGGGCGGTCGGCGTATGGCTACACCTTC. Variable domain in full (rest from reference TRBV2 and TRBJ1-2): EPEVTQTPSHQVTQMGQEVILRCVPISNHLYFYWYRQILGQKVEFLVSFYNNEISEKSEIFDDQFSVERPDGSNFTLKIRSTKLEDSAMYFCASTPSGTGRSAYGYTFGSGTRLTVV.

The rearrangement uses TRBV18 and TRBJ1-5, with a possible D match to TRBD1 (6 bases). The CDR3 runs 14 residues. The germline V gene encodes CDR1 KGHSH and CDR2 LQKENI. Trimming took 6 bases from V and 9 from J, leaving 18 bases between them. This CDR3 is CASSPTGQSGPQHF. In DNA form, the CDR3 reads TGTGCCAGCTCTCCCACAGGGCAGAGCGGGCCCCAGCATTTT.

This clone was found once. The chain uses TRBV18 and TRBJ2-3, with a weak D call TRBD2 (6 bases). Germline loops: CDR1 KGHSH, CDR2 LQKENI. CDR3 length: 15 residues. The V and J ends lost 0 bases and 1 base respectively, with 8 bases between them. This CDR3 reads CASSPPIAGTDTQYF. The CDR3 DNA reads TGTGCCAGCTCACCACCGATAGCGGGCACAGATACGCAGTATTTT. Looking up the rest from reference TRBV18 and TRBJ2-3 gives the full variable domain: NAGVMQNPRHLVRRRGQEARLRCSPMKGHSHVYWYRQLPEEGLKFMVYLQKENIIDESGMPKERFSAEFPKEGPSILRIQQVVRGDSAAYFCASSPPIAGTDTQYFGPGTRLTVL.

This clone was recorded only once. This chain uses TRBV6-1 with TRBJ2-4, with a weak D call TRBD1 (6 bases). Germline V lookup: CDR1 MNHNS, CDR2 SASEGT. The germline V and J ends were trimmed by 4 bases and 15 bases, with 13 bases remaining between them. This CDR3 is built from 11 residues. CDR3 residues: CASSVTGTAYF. CDR3 nucleotide sequence: TGTGCCAGCAGTGTAACAGGGACGGCGTACTTC.

The chain carries TRBV5-4 and TRBJ2-1; tentative D call: TRBD2 (6 bases). Trimming stripped 5 bases from V and 4 bases from J, with 16 bases between. The CDR3 runs to 15 residues. The V gene's germline CDR1 is SGHNT and CDR2 YYREEE (reference sequence). CDR3 in DNA: TGTGCCAGCAGGCTGGAGGGTGGCAGATACAATGAGCAGTTCTTC. The encoded protein is CASRLEGGRYNEQFF.

The gene calls are TRBV6-1 and TRBJ1-1, with 8 bases that match TRBD1. The trim removed 7 bases at V and 0 bases at J, leaving 7 bases unmatched. Germline CDR1 is MNHNS and CDR2 is SASEGT. CDR3 length: 15 residues. The CDR3 loop reads CASKPGQVMNTEAFF. CDR3 coding DNA: TGTGCCAGCAAACCGGGACAGGTGATGAACACTGAAGCTTTCTTT.

The CDR3 protein is CASSADRGYTGELFF. CDR3 bases: TGCGCCAGCAGCGCTGACAGGGGGTACACCGGGGAGCTGTTTTTT. This sequence joins TRBV5-1 and TRBJ2-2; 9 bases are a match to TRBD1. The CDR3 is 15 residues long. The germline V gene has CDR1 SGHRS and CDR2 YFSETQ. The ends lost 4 bases at V and 3 bases at J; junction bases unmatched: 4.

The chain combines TRBV27 with TRBJ2-7, with 10 nucleotides matching TRBD2. The CDR3 is made up of 14 amino acids. From germline, CDR1 is MNHEY and CDR2 SMNVEV (reference sequence). J was trimmed by 4 bases and V by 4 bases; bases with no gene match: 4. CDR3 region: CASSSWTSGYEQYF. The CDR3 DNA reads TGTGCCAGCAGTTCATGGACTAGCGGTTACGAGCAGTACTTC.

The chain recombines TRBV15 with TRBJ1-2, with D possibly being TRBD1 (5 bases). Germline loops: CDR1 LNHNV, CDR2 YYDKDF (reference sequence). Trimming left V 0 bases short and J 6 bases short, with 17 bases between. This CDR3 has 16 amino acids. Here the CDR3 DNA reads TGTGCCACCAGCAGAGATAGCGGCAGCTTGGGGGATGGCTACACCTTC. It is translated as CATSRDSGSLGDGYTF. The complete variable domain, with remaining parts taken from reference TRBV15 and TRBJ1-2, reads DAMVIQNPRYQVTQFGKPVTLSCSQTLNHNVMYWYQQKSSQAPKLLFHYYDKDFNNEADTPDNFQSRRPNTSFCFLDIRSPGLGDTAMYLCATSRDSGSLGDGYTFGSGTRLTVV.

The genes are TRBV19 and TRBJ1-6; a possible D gene is TRBD1 (6 bases). Trimming removed 4 bases at V and 8 bases at J, with 15 bases between. Germline V gene sequence: CDR1 LNHDA, CDR2 SQIVND (reference sequence). The CDR3 runs 15 residues. The CDR3 protein is CASSTPGAGYSPLHF. CDR3 nucleotide sequence: TGTGCCAGTAGTACCCCAGGGGCCGGTTATTCACCCCTCCACTTT.

The count of this clone is one. The chain employs TRBV6-6 and TRBJ2-3; TRBD2 is a possible D gene (5 bases). Trimming removed 8 bases at V and 0 bases at J, with 9 bases between. Germline CDR1 MNHNY, CDR2 SVGAGI (reference sequence). The CDR3 is 13 residues long. The CDR3 coding sequence is TGTGCCAGCTCCGGCGGGAGCACAGATACGCAGTATTTT. Its protein is CASSGGSTDTQYF.

CDR3 DNA: TGCAGCGTTGAAAGGAGGCACAGGGGCACAGATACGCAGTATTTT. Its protein product is CSVERRHRGTDTQYF. V is TRBV29-1 and J is TRBJ2-3; D perhaps matches TRBD1 (6 bases). The germline V gene encodes CDR1 SQVTM and CDR2 ANQGSEA. V lost 2 bases to trimming and J lost 1 base, with 13 bases between them. The CDR3 has 15 residues.

The chain recombines TRBV10-1 with TRBJ2-3, with TRBD2 as a possible D gene (6 bases). V dropped 0 bases and J dropped 2 bases, with 9 bases sitting between them. CDR3 length equals 15 residues. Germline V gives CDR1 WNHNN, CDR2 SYGVQD (reference sequence). This CDR3 is CASSESAGPTDTQYF. CDR3 nucleotides: TGCGCCAGCAGTGAGTCGGCGGGACCCACAGATACGCAGTATTTT.

In this sample, this clone turned up a few times. The genes are TRBV27 and TRBJ2-5, with 8 bases matching TRBD2. The CDR3 has 14 amino acids. The germline gives CDR1 MNHEY, CDR2 SMNVEV (reference sequence). The ends lost 5 bases at V and 5 bases at J; junction bases unmatched: 7. The CDR3 is CASSMAGLVETQYF. The CDR3 nucleotides read TGTGCCAGCAGTATGGCGGGACTAGTGGAGACCCAGTACTTC.

The V call is TRBV27, the J call TRBJ2-2; TRBD1 is a possible D gene (5 bases). Germline V gene data show CDR1 as MNHEY and CDR2 as SMNVEV (reference sequence). Trimming removed 3 bases at V and 3 bases at J, with 5 bases between. CDR3 length: 13 residues. The CDR3 here is CASSLTDTGELFF. The CDR3 nucleotides are TGTGCCAGCAGTTTGACAGACACCGGGGAGCTGTTTTTT.

This clone came up once. The chain joins TRBV7-3 to TRBJ2-5; 9 bases line up with TRBD1. Trimming cost V 5 bases and J 3 bases; bases outside gene matches: 7. CDR3 length equals 15 residues. Per the germline V gene, CDR1 is SGHTA and CDR2 is FQGTGA. The CDR3 here is CASSPRTGVEETQYF. CDR3 coding DNA: TGTGCCAGCAGCCCTCGGACAGGGGTTGAAGAGACCCAGTACTTC.

In its sample, this clone was seen once. The genes are TRBV5-4 and TRBJ2-5; TRBD2 agrees at 7 bases. The CDR3 is 13 amino acids. Germline V gene sequence: CDR1 SGHNT, CDR2 YYREEE (reference sequence). V shed 6 bases and J 7 bases; nucleotides not matched to a gene: 9. CDR3 region: CASTPGPGGTQYF. The CDR3 nucleotides are TGTGCCAGCACCCCGGGACCGGGAGGGACCCAGTACTTC.

This clone came up a few times. The rearrangement links TRBV7-9 to TRBJ1-1, with TRBD1 matching over 9 bases. The germline V gene has CDR1 SEHNR and CDR2 FQNEAQ (reference sequence). There are 15 residues in the CDR3. Trimming removed 6 bases from V and 8 bases from J; junction bases left unmatched: 13. The chain's CDR3 is CASSPLGGTGTEAFF. The CDR3 DNA reads TGTGCCAGCAGTCCCCTCGGGGGGACAGGGACCGAAGCTTTCTTT.

The V gene is TRBV7-9, the J gene TRBJ1-1, with D possibly being TRBD1 (5 bases). Trimming left V 4 bases short and J 4 bases short, with 16 bases between. Germline-derived CDR1 and CDR2 are SEHNR and FQNEAQ (reference sequence). This CDR3 is 15 amino acids long. CDR3 loop: CASSYPQARGTEAFF. The CDR3 region has the DNA TGTGCCAGCAGCTACCCACAGGCGCGCGGCACTGAAGCTTTCTTT. The entire variable domain, with the rest obtained from reference TRBV7-9 and TRBJ1-1, is as follows: DTGVSQNPRHKITKRGQNVTFRCDPISEHNRLYWYRQTLGQGPEFLTYFQNEAQLEKSRLLSDRFSAERPKGSFSTLEIQRTEQGDSAMYLCASSYPQARGTEAFFGQGTRLTVV.

The V call is TRBV7-9, the J call TRBJ2-7; D perhaps matches TRBD2 (7 bases). Germline CDR1 and CDR2: SEHNR and FQNEAQ (reference sequence). This CDR3 is 15 amino acids long. Trimming stripped 5 bases from V and 3 bases from J, with 17 bases between. CDR3 in DNA: TGTGCCAGCAGCCCCGGGGGGCTCTACTACTACGAGCAGTACTTC. This codes for CASSPGGLYYYEQYF. Full variable domain (rest looked up from reference TRBV7-9 and TRBJ2-7): DTGVSQNPRHKITKRGQNVTFRCDPISEHNRLYWYRQTLGQGPEFLTYFQNEAQLEKSRLLSDRFSAERPKGSFSTLEIQRTEQGDSAMYLCASSPGGLYYYEQYFGPGTRLTVT.

This chain connects TRBV19 to TRBJ2-1, with a weak D call TRBD2 (6 bases). The CDR3 is 15 residues long. V dropped 7 bases and J dropped 0 bases, with 13 bases sitting between them. Germline loops: CDR1 LNHDA, CDR2 SQIVND (reference sequence). Written as DNA, the CDR3 is TGTGCCAGTACCAGCGGGCCGAGCTCCTACAATGAGCAGTTCTTC. It is translated as CASTSGPSSYNEQFF.

This clone was observed once. The V call is TRBV7-2, the J call TRBJ2-7; D is possibly TRBD2 (6 bases). The V end lost 9 bases, the J end lost 2 bases, and 17 bases lay between the germline ends. CDR1 and CDR2 (germline): SGHTA, FQGNSA. This CDR3 is 14 amino acids long. CDR3 DNA: TGTGCCAGTCTCAAACTAGCTGGCACCTACGAGCAGTACTTC. Its translation: CASLKLAGTYEQYF.

There are a few counts of this clone. The V and J genes are TRBV2 and TRBJ1-1; D perhaps matches TRBD1 (5 bases). V lost 1 base to trimming and J lost 1 base, with 10 bases between them. CDR1 and CDR2 from the germline V gene are SNHLY and FYNNEI. The CDR3 is made up of 15 amino acids. The CDR3 here is CASSEGQTSNTEAFF. The DNA of the CDR3 is TGTGCCAGCAGTGAAGGACAGACGTCGAACACTGAAGCTTTCTTT. Full variable domain (rest looked up from reference TRBV2 and TRBJ1-1): EPEVTQTPSHQVTQMGQEVILRCVPISNHLYFYWYRQILGQKVEFLVSFYNNEISEKSEIFDDQFSVERPDGSNFTLKIRSTKLEDSAMYFCASSEGQTSNTEAFFGQGTRLTVV.

The rearrangement links TRBV4-1 to TRBJ1-2; D is unresolved. Germline V gene sequence: CDR1 MGHRA, CDR2 YSYEKL. Trimming stripped 4 bases from V and 0 bases from J, with 9 bases between. This CDR3 has 14 residues. CDR3 region: CASSLTGANYGYTF. CDR3 DNA: TGCGCCAGCAGCCTGACTGGAGCTAACTATGGCTACACCTTC.

The chain uses TRBV7-9 and TRBJ2-7, with TRBD1 matching 9 bases. Germline-derived CDR1 and CDR2 are SEHNR and FQNEAQ (reference sequence). J was trimmed by 3 bases and V by 6 bases; bases with no gene match: 3. The CDR3 loop spans 13 amino acids. CDR3 in DNA: TGTGCCAGCAGATCGACAGGGGGCTACGAGCAGTACTTC. Protein sequence: CASRSTGGYEQYF.

The chain is built from TRBV5-6 and TRBJ2-7; no reliable D call. Germline V CDR1 and CDR2: SGHDT, YYEEEE. Deletions cut 2 bases from V and 5 bases from J, with 11 bases between. The CDR3 is 13 amino acids. Written as DNA, the CDR3 is TGTGCCAGCAGCTTTACGGGTGGCGACGAGCAGTACGTC. It specifies CASSFTGGDEQYV.

The chain links TRBV5-1 to TRBJ2-1; D may be TRBD2 (7 bases). CDR3 length equals 16 residues. V lost 4 bases, J lost 8 bases, and 22 bases lay in between. Germline CDR1 is SGHRS and CDR2 is YFSETQ. The CDR3 region is CASSPTRGEGFHEQFF. The DNA of the CDR3 is TGCGCCAGCAGCCCGACTAGGGGGGAGGGCTTCCATGAGCAGTTCTTC.